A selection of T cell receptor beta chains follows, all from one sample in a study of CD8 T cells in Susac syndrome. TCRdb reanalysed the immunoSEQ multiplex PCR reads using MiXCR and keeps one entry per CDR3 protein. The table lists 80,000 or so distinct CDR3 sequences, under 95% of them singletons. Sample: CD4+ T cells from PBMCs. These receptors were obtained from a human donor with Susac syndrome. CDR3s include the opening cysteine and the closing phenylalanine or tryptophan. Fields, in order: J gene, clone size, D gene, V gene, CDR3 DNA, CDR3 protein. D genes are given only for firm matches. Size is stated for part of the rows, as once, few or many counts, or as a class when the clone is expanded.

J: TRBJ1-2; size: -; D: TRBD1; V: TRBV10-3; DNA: TGTGCCATCAGTGACCCAGGGGGCCTGAACTATGGCTACACCTTC; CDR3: CAISDPGGLNYGYTF
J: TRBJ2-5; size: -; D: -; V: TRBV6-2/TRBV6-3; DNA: TGTGCCAGCAGGGAGATCGGCGGGTCTCAAGAGACCCAGTACTTC; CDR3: CASREIGGSQETQYF
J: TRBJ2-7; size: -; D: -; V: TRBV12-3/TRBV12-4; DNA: TGTGCCAGCAGTTTATCTCCAGACCCACTACACGAGCAGTACTTC; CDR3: CASSLSPDPLHEQYF
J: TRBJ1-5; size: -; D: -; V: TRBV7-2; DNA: TGTGCCAGCAGCCTAGTGGGGGTGGGGGATCAGCCCCAGCATTTT; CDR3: CASSLVGVGDQPQHF
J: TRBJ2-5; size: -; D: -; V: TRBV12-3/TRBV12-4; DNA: TGTGCCAGCAGACTTGGACGGCGCGGAGAGACCCAGTACTTC; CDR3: CASRLGRRGETQYF
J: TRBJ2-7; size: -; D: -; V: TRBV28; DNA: TGTGCCAGCAGTGAGCTGGGATCGGGTGTGGCTGGGGAGCAGTACTTC; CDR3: CASSELGSGVAGEQYF
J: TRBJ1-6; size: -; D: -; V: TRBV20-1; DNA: TGCAGTGCTAGAGGGGGACTTAATTCACCCCTCCACTTT; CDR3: CSARGGLNSPLHF
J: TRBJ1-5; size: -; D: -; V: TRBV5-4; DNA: TGTGCCAGCAGCTTGAATAAAGAGAGCTTACCGCATTTT; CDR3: CASSLNKESLPHF
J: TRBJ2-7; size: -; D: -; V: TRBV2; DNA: TGTGCCAGCAAAGACCACAGGGTTGGGGAGTACGAGCAGTACTTC; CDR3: CASKDHRVGEYEQYF
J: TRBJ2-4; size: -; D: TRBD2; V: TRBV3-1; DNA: TGTGCCAGCAGCCAAGATCCTGGCGGGGGTTCCAAAAACATTCAGTACTTC; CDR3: CASSQDPGGGSKNIQYF
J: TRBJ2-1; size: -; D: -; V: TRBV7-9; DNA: TGTGCCAGCAGCTTTCCGGGCTCCTACAATGAGCAGTTCTTC; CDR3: CASSFPGSYNEQFF
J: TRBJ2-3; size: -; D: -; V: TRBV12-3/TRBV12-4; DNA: TGTGCCAGCAGTTTCCCGGGGGGCCGAGCAGATACGCAGTATTTT; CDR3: CASSFPGGRADTQYF
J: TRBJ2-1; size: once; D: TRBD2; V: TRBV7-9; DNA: TGTGCCAGCAGCTTCCGTGGGACTAGCGGGAGGGCAACCTACAATGAGCAGTTCTTC; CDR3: CASSFRGTSGRATYNEQFF
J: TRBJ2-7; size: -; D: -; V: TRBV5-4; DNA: TGTGCCAGCAGACGGTCACAGGACTCCTACGAGCAGTACTTC; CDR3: CASRRSQDSYEQYF
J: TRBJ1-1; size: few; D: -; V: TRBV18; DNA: TGTGCCAGCTCCCCACAGGGGAACACTGAAGCTTTCTTT; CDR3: CASSPQGNTEAFF
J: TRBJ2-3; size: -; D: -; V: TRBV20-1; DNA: TGCAGTGCTAGAGAGACGTTTGCGGATACGCAGTATTTT; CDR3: CSARETFADTQYF
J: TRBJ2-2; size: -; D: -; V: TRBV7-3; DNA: TGTGCCAGCAGCTCCCCTGGGACCGGGGAGCTGTTTTTT; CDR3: CASSSPGTGELFF
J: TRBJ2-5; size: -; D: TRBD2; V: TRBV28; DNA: TGTGCCAGCCGACTCCGGACTAGCGGGGTACCCCAAGAGACCCAGTACTTC; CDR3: CASRLRTSGVPQETQYF
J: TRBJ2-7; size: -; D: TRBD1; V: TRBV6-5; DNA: TGTGCCAGCAGCGGCCGGGCAGGGGGCTACGAGCAGTACTTC; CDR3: CASSGRAGGYEQYF
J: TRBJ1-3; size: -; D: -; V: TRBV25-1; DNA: TGTGCCAGCAGTCAAGCCTCTGGAAACACCATATATTTT; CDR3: CASSQASGNTIYF
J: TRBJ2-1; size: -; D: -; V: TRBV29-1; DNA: TGCAGCGTTGAGGAGCAGGGGATCAATGAGCAGTTCTTC; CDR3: CSVEEQGINEQFF
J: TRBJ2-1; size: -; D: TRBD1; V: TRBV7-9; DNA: TGTGCCAGCAGCTCGATCCGGGACAGCTCCTACAATGAGCAGTTCTTC; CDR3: CASSSIRDSSYNEQFF
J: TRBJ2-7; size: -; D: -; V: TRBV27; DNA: TGTGCCAGCGGTTCTTCCGGGCCCAAAGGCTACGAGCAGTACTTC; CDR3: CASGSSGPKGYEQYF
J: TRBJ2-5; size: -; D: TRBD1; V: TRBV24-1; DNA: TGTGCCACCAGTAGACCGGGACAGGGGGCTTCGGAGACCCAGTACTTC; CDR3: CATSRPGQGASETQYF
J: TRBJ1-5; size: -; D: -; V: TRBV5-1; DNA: TGCGCCAGCAGCTTATGGGGGGGCGAGAATCAGCCCCAGCATTTT; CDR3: CASSLWGGENQPQHF
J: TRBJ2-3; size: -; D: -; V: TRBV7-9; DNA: TGTGCCAGCAGTTCCTATACGCAGTATTTT; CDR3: CASSSYTQYF
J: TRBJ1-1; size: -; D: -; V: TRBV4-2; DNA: TGTGCCAGCAGCTACGGCCCCAGGGATACTGAAGCTTTCTTT; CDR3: CASSYGPRDTEAFF
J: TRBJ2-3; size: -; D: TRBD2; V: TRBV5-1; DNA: TGCGCCAGCAGTCCTCTTAGGGGACTAGCGGGAGGCCCAGATACGCAGTATTTT; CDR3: CASSPLRGLAGGPDTQYF
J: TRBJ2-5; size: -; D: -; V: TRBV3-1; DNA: TGTGCCAGCAGCCAGACTCCTCTAAGGGAGACCCAGTACTTC; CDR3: CASSQTPLRETQYF
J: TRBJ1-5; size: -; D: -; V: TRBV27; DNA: TGTGCCAGCAGTCTCCGGGAACCCGGAGGTAGTCAGCCCCAGCATTTT; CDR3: CASSLREPGGSQPQHF
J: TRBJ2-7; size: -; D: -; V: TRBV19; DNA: TGTGCCAGTAGTATTCGGACAGACTCGCACTCCTACGAGCAGTACTTC; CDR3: CASSIRTDSHSYEQYF
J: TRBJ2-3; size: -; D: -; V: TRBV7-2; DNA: TGTGCCAGCAGCAGAGCAGGGGTCACAGATACGCAGTATTTT; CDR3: CASSRAGVTDTQYF
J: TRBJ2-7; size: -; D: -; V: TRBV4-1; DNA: TGCGCCAGCAGCCGATCTAGTAGTCGCTACGAGCAGTACTTC; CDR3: CASSRSSSRYEQYF
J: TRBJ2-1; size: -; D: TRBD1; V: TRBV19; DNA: TGTGCCAGTAGTACCACAGGGGCGGGCCACCTCGATGAGCAGTTCTTC; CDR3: CASSTTGAGHLDEQFF
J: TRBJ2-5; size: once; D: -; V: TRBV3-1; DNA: TGTGCCAGCAGCCAAGACCCCGTCAAAATTGAGACCCAGTACTTC; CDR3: CASSQDPVKIETQYF
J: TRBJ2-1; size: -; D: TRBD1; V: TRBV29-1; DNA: TGCAGCGTTGAAGTAGGGGGCTATTACAATGAGCAGTTCTTC; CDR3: CSVEVGGYYNEQFF
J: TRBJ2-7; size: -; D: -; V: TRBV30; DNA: TGTGCCTGGAGTCCTGCAGTCGCCGAGCAGTACTTC; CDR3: CAWSPAVAEQYF
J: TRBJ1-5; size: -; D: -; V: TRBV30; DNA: TGTGCCTGGAGTGTTGGGGCGGACAATCAGCCCCAGCATTTT; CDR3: CAWSVGADNQPQHF
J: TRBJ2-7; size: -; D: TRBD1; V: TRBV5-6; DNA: TGTGCCAGCAGCTCTCCGGGACAGGGAGCCCCCTACGAGCAGTACTTC; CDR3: CASSSPGQGAPYEQYF
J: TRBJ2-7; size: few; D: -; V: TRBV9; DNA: TGTGCCAGCAGCGTAAACTGGCGGAAGGACGAGCAGTACTTC; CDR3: CASSVNWRKDEQYF